Below are 2 T cell receptor beta chains sequenced from a single sample in a study of molecular identifiers for immune sequencing clone quantification. TCRdb redid the calling of the PCR reads with MiXCR, one entry per CDR3 protein. The table lists over 55,000 distinct CDR3 sequences, about a sixth of them singletons. The sample taken for sequencing was naive CD8+ T cells from blood, with Jurkat cell RNA spiked in. Subset in this sample: FACS-sorted CD8+CD4-CCR7+CD45RA+ naive T cells. These receptors all stem from a human donor in good health. Some libraries in this study had Jurkat cell RNA spiked in.

This clonotype was counted ten times or more. The rearrangement joins TRBV6-5 to TRBJ1-1; D might be TRBD1 (5 bases). Trimming cost V 1 base and J 3 bases, with 21 bases left between them. The germline gives CDR1 MNHEY, CDR2 SVGAGI. The CDR3 runs to 18 residues. CDR3 protein: CASSYLPQAGPRDTEAFF. For the CDR3, the DNA is TGTGCCAGCAGTTACTTGCCCCAGGCAGGGCCAAGGGACACTGAAGCTTTCTTT.

This clonotype was detected ten times or more. The chain couples TRBV7-8 to TRBJ1-1, with D possibly TRBD1 on 6 matching bases. Germline V CDR1 and CDR2: SGHVS, FQNEAQ. This CDR3 is 15 amino acids long. Trimming took off 5 bases at V and 0 bases at J, with 13 bases between the two ends. The CDR3 DNA follows: TGTGCCAGCAGCGCATACAGGGTCCTGAACACTGAAGCTTTCTTT. It is translated as CASSAYRVLNTEAFF.